The 2 T cell receptor beta chains below all came from one sample that was sequenced in a study of T-cell memory formation after mild COVID-19. TCRdb called the 5' RACE reads again in MiXCR, with one record for every CDR3 protein. The sample consists of about 180,000 distinct CDR3 sequences, 18% of them appearing once. Input material: PBMCs or a T cell subset sorted from them (not recorded which). These receptors originate from a man younger than 35 who had mild COVID-19 (a few samples of this study predate the infection). Cell type and time point are not known.

This clonotype was recorded many times. V usage is TRBV29-1 and J usage is TRBJ2-3; 8 nucleotides align to TRBD2. The ends lost 1 base at V and 3 bases at J; junction bases unmatched: 0. The V gene's germline CDR1 is SQVTM and CDR2 ANQGSEA. The CDR3 runs 13 residues. The CDR3 DNA reads TGCAGCGTTGAAGCGGGGGGGACAGATACGCAGTATTTT. It encodes CSVEAGGTDTQYF.

CDR3 nucleotides: TGTGCCAGCTCGCGGCCTCTACCGGCCTACGAGCAGTACTTC. Translation: CASSRPLPAYEQYF. V is TRBV25-1 and J is TRBJ2-7; no definite D call. V was pared by 8 bases and J by 2 bases, with 16 bases between. The CDR3 length is 14 residues. CDR1 is MGHDK and CDR2 is SYGVNS in the germline V gene.